This TCR beta chain originates from a study of OX40 agonist ivuxolimab in advanced cancers. This clone was picked up one time. Clones were read by immunoSEQ multiplex PCR, and TCRdb kept only the in-frame ones, dropping some. The data hold some 75,000 clones, with around 86% observed a single time. The CDR3 consists of 15 residues. The germline gives CDR1 SGHRS, CDR2 YFSETQ. The source is an adult with an advanced solid tumor such as melanoma, head and neck, liver or kidney cancer. Sequenced here: CD4+ or CD8+ T cells sorted from blood, sampled in a trial of the OX40 agonist ivuxolimab. J is TRBJ2-5 and V is TRBV5-1; 9 bases map to TRBD2. The J call may be faulty, since TRBJ2-7 better matches the DNA end. The CDR3 loop reads CASSFGGGASYEQYF. For the CDR3, the DNA is TGCGCCAGCAGCTTTGGCGGGGGGGCCTCCTACGAGCAGTACTTC.